The clone carrying this TCR beta chain was counted ten times or more. Its antigen is currently unknown. TCRdb recomputed calls from the 5' RACE reads with MiXCR, one row per CDR3 protein. The sample has approximately 150,000 distinct CDR3 sequences; approximately 32% are singletons. This CDR3 is 13 amino acids long. Trimming removed 1 base at V and 7 bases at J, with 8 bases between. CDR1 and CDR2 from the germline V gene are SGHVS and FNYEAQ. This sample stems from a study of CD8 T cells in ankylosing spondylitis. Study-wide results and limits: Disease-linked clones reportedly showed significant enrichment in matched ankylosing spondylitis synovial fluid.

This chain connects TRBV7-6 to TRBJ2-1; D is perhaps TRBD2 (5 bases). The receptor was derived from a male donor with ankylosing spondylitis. Sequencing was done on a sample of synovial fluid, either unsorted or a sorted T cell fraction (not recorded which). The CDR3 DNA follows: TGTGCCAGCAGCTTAGGGCGGACTAATGAGCAGTTCTTC. Translation gives CASSLGRTNEQFF. Full variable domain (outside the CDR3, taken from reference TRBV7-6 and TRBJ2-1): GAGVSQSPRYKVTKRGQDVALRCDPISGHVSLYWYRQALGQGPEFLTYFNYEAQQDKSGLPNDRFSAERPEGSISTLTIQRTEQRDSAMYRCASSLGRTNEQFFGPGTRLTVL.